Listed below are T cell receptor beta chains from one sample, sequenced in a study of T-cell reconstitution after alpha-beta-depleted transplantation in children. TCRdb used MiXCR to reprocess the PCR reads, holding one entry per CDR3 protein. The table shows approximately 98,000 distinct CDR3 sequences, with approximately 6.9% occurring only once. This sample comprised PBMCs, mostly from graft donor cells, obtained 360 days after TCRalphabeta/CD19-depleted stem cell transplant. The receptors shown here come from a male patient between 2 and 15 years old who had a stem cell transplant for acute lymphoblastic leukemia, so the T cells may come from the graft donor. Each CDR3 is given with its conserved first and last residue. The order of the fields is V gene, D gene, clone size, J gene, CDR3 DNA, CDR3 protein. The D gene is left open where the match is weak. Part of the rows lack a size; the others show once, few, many or a class for expanded clones.

>TRBV5-6|TRBD1|few|TRBJ1-2
TGTGCCAGCAGCTTGAAAGTCCTAGGACAGGGGGCGACTCTATATGGCTACACCTTC
CASSLKVLGQGATLYGYTF
>TRBV29-1|TRBD2|many|TRBJ2-3
TGCAGCGCCCGGACTAGCGGGAGTTCCAGAGATACGCAGTATTTT
CSARTSGSSRDTQYF
>TRBV9|-|many|TRBJ1-1
TGTGCCAGCAGCGTAGCTGACGGGGTGGCCGCTTTCTTT
CASSVADGVAAFF
>TRBV20-1|-|many|TRBJ1-6
TGCAGTTCTCACCGGGACACCTATTCACCCCTCCACTTT
CSSHRDTYSPLHF
>TRBV10-3|TRBD2|many|TRBJ2-3
TGTGCCATCAGGTCGACTAGCGGGAGTTATCGAGAAGGAACAGATACGCAGTATTTT
CAIRSTSGSYREGTDTQYF
>TRBV7-2|TRBD2|-|TRBJ2-7
TGTGCCAGCAGCTTTGGGACTAGCGGGAGGGGCACCTACGAGCAGTACTTC
CASSFGTSGRGTYEQYF
>TRBV4-2|TRBD2|many|TRBJ2-6
TGTGCCAGCAGCCATACCGGGACTAGCGGGCCTTACTCTGGGGCCAACGTCCTGACTTTC
CASSHTGTSGPYSGANVLTF
>TRBV7-9|TRBD2|many|TRBJ2-5
TGTGCCAGCAACCCGGGACTAGGGGAAGAGACCCAGTACTTC
CASNPGLGEETQYF
>TRBV5-1|TRBD2|-|TRBJ2-3
TGCGCCAGCACCCTAGCGGGGGCGGGAGATACGCAGTATTTT
CASTLAGAGDTQYF
>TRBV5-1|-|many|TRBJ2-5
TGCGCCAGCAGACCCGACAGCCAAGAGACCCAGTACTTC
CASRPDSQETQYF
>TRBV7-9|TRBD2|few|TRBJ2-7
TGTGCCAGCAGCTTTAGACTAGCGGGGGCCCCCTCCTACGAGCAGTACTTC
CASSFRLAGAPSYEQYF
>TRBV6-1|-|many|TRBJ2-1
TGTGCCAGCAGGACAGGCCCCGGCTCCTACAATGAGCAGTTCTTC
CASRTGPGSYNEQFF
>TRBV10-3|TRBD1|-|TRBJ1-2
TGTGCCGCACAGGGGGAACTCTATGGCTACACCTTC
CAAQGELYGYTF
>TRBV7-9|-|many|TRBJ2-2
TGTGCCAGCAGCCAAGGTCAGCGTATGAACACCGGGGAGCTGTTTTTT
CASSQGQRMNTGELFF
>TRBV27|-|many|TRBJ2-7
TGTGCCAGCAGTTTAGGCGGAGACGGCTACGAGCAGTACTTC
CASSLGGDGYEQYF
>TRBV10-3|-|-|TRBJ2-3
TGTGCCATCAGGTCCGGACTTGACAGTCCAGATACGCAGTATTTT
CAIRSGLDSPDTQYF
>TRBV4-3|-|few|TRBJ2-1
TGCGCCAGCAGCCAAGTCTACAACCGGGGGAATGAGCAGTTCTTC
CASSQVYNRGNEQFF
>TRBV7-9|-|many|TRBJ2-4
TGTGCCAGCAGCTTAACAGGAAAACTAGCCAAAAACATTCAGTACTTC
CASSLTGKLAKNIQYF
>TRBV5-1|TRBD2|many|TRBJ2-7
TGCGCCAGCAGCGGACTAGCGGAAACCTACGAGCAGTACTTC
CASSGLAETYEQYF
>TRBV4-3|-|-|TRBJ2-6
TGCGCCAGCAGCCTTACCATGGGGGCGCTCTCTGGGGCCAACGTCCTGACTTTC
CASSLTMGALSGANVLTF
>TRBV6-2/TRBV6-3|TRBD1|many|TRBJ2-7
TGTGCCAGCAGTTCCGGGACAGGGGACTCCTACGAGCAGTACTTC
CASSSGTGDSYEQYF
>TRBV2|-|-|TRBJ2-7
TGTGCCAGCAGTAGGTCAGTGTACCTAAAATCCTACGAGCAGTACTTC
CASSRSVYLKSYEQYF
>TRBV25-1|TRBD2|many|TRBJ2-3
TGTGCCAGCAGTGAATCACGGGGGGGCGTCACAGATACGCAGTATTTT
CASSESRGGVTDTQYF
>TRBV6-2/TRBV6-3|-|-|TRBJ2-1
TGTGCCAGCAGTTACTGGCAGTACAATGAGCAGTTCTTC
CASSYWQYNEQFF
>TRBV29-1|-|many|TRBJ2-7
TGCAGCGTTGGACGGCCCTACGAGCAGTACTTC
CSVGRPYEQYF
>TRBV7-7|TRBD1|many|TRBJ2-1
TGTGCCAGCAGCCCAGGCCGAGGGGGCGCTGTAATATACAATGAGCAGTTCTTC
CASSPGRGGAVIYNEQFF
>TRBV27|-|many|TRBJ2-1
TGTGCCAGCAGTTCCGCTGGGACCTACAATGAGCAGTTCTTC
CASSSAGTYNEQFF
>TRBV24-1|-|few|TRBJ2-5
TGTGCCACCAGTGACCCGCCCGCGGGCGAAGAGACCCAGTACTTC
CATSDPPAGEETQYF
>TRBV20-1|TRBD2|few|TRBJ2-7
TGCAGTGCTAGAGCCCTAGCGGGGGGTTCCTACGAGCAGTACTTC
CSARALAGGSYEQYF
>TRBV7-9|TRBD1|many|TRBJ2-7
TGTGCCAGCAGCTCTGGACAGGCGAGCGCCTACGAGCAGTACTTC
CASSSGQASAYEQYF
>TRBV20-1|TRBD2|-|TRBJ2-3
TGCAGTGCTAGAGCTCCGGGACTAGCGGGAGGCACAGATACGCAGTATTTT
CSARAPGLAGGTDTQYF
>TRBV4-3|-|many|TRBJ2-7
TGCGCCAGCAGCCAAGGCCCCGCAGGGGCCAGGGTGTCCTACGAGCAGTACTTC
CASSQGPAGARVSYEQYF
>TRBV7-3|TRBD2|-|TRBJ2-3
TGTGCCAGCAGTCTAACGACTAGCGGGGGGCCCTATAGCCCCCTTGATACACGGGGTATGCAGTATTTT
CASSLTTSGGPYSPLDTRGMQYF
>TRBV4-1|-|-|TRBJ1-1
TGCGCCAGCAGCCTTTTGGGTGGCACTGAAGCTTTCTTT
CASSLLGGTEAFF
>TRBV27|-|many|TRBJ2-3
TGTGCCAGCAGTATTTATGGCGCTAGCACAGATACGCAGTATTTT
CASSIYGASTDTQYF
>TRBV7-8|-|many|TRBJ2-5
TGTGCCAGCAGCGGACAAGAGACCCAGTACTTC
CASSGQETQYF
>TRBV9|TRBD2|many|TRBJ2-3
TGTGCCAGCAGCCTCTGGGGACTAGCGGGAGATACGCAGTATTTT
CASSLWGLAGDTQYF
>TRBV30|-|-|TRBJ2-5
TGTGCCTGGAAGGGGGATAGGTACCAAGAGACCCAGTACTTC
CAWKGDRYQETQYF
>TRBV2|TRBD1|many|TRBJ2-4
TGTGCCAGCAGTGAAGCGCAGACAGGGGACAACATTCAGTACTTC
CASSEAQTGDNIQYF
>TRBV7-9|-|few|TRBJ1-5
TGTGCCAGCACCAACGGGGGTCAGCCCCAGCATTTT
CASTNGGQPQHF
>TRBV9|TRBD2|-|TRBJ2-7
TGTGCCAGCAGCGTAGGGGCGGGAGAGATAAGGGAGCAGTACTTC
CASSVGAGEIREQYF
>TRBV7-2|TRBD2|few|TRBJ2-7
TGTGCCAGCAGCGTTACTAGCGGGGGGGCCTCCTACGAGCAGTACTTC
CASSVTSGGASYEQYF
>TRBV27|-|many|TRBJ2-1
TGTGCCAGCAGCTTTACCGGCAATGAGCAGTTCTTC
CASSFTGNEQFF